This T cell receptor (beta chain) was captured in a study of CD8 T cells in ankylosing spondylitis. Regarding the study as a whole: What appeared characteristic of ankylosing spondylitis blood was a TCR beta motif of about eight highly homologous variants. It was reported that disease-linked clones were significantly enriched in matched ankylosing spondylitis synovial fluid.

This clonotype has a handful of counts. Antigen unknown. Preparation of TCR beta libraries was done by quantitative 5'-RACE with molecular barcodes. One entry per CDR3 protein results from TCRdb running MiXCR on the 5' RACE reads. The sample holds around 280,000 distinct CDR3 sequences, 20% seen once. The V gene lost 2 bases and the J gene lost 0 bases, with 8 bases spanning the gap. Germline loops: CDR1 SGHRS, CDR2 YFSETQ. The CDR3 spans 14 residues. This chain connects TRBV5-1 to TRBJ1-2; unclear D gene. The receptor's source is a male donor with ankylosing spondylitis or in good health (not recorded which). Sequencing was done on a sample of blood, either unsorted or a sorted T cell fraction (not recorded which). In DNA form, the CDR3 reads TGCGCCAGCAGCTTCAGTACAGCTAACTATGGCTACACCTTC. Translated: CASSFSTANYGYTF.